This T cell receptor (beta chain) stems from a study of memory CD4+ T cells and cytomegalovirus serostatus. Study summary: Of the healthy Belgian adults, 9 were CMV seropositive and approximately 24 seronegative.

The V end was cut by 5 bases, the J end by 2 bases, with 16 bases between. CDR1 is SGHVS and CDR2 is FQNEAQ in the germline V gene. The CDR3 sequence is 16 residues long. As concerns this clone: The antigen is undetermined.

The assay was immunoSEQ multiplex PCR, and TCRdb's table has in-frame clones only and misses some. The sample contains about 60,000 clones, roughly 84% of which appear only once. The sort gate was single viable CD3+CD4+CD8-CD45RO+ cells for memory CD4+ T cells. Positive selection with CD4 microbeads enriched total CD4+ T cells. General observations from the study: Suggested: most of the CMV-linked TCR signature lies in CD4+ memory cells. About 40% of the roughly 160 known CMV-associated TCRbeta sequences appeared in CD4+ memory.

Sequenced: memory CD4+ T cells from blood. The source is an adult in good health and CMV-seronegative. Some clones in this sample may be carry-over from other donors' samples. The J gene is TRBJ1-3, the V gene TRBV7-8; D is unclear. The chain's CDR3 is CASSQRKQTTGNTIYF. CDR3 DNA: TGTGCCAGCAGCCAACGTAAACAGACCACTGGAAACACCATATATTTT. The variable domain in full, with the rest retrieved from reference TRBV7-8 and TRBJ1-3, is GAGVSQSPRYKVAKRGQDVALRCDPISGHVSLFWYQQALGQGPEFLTYFQNEAQLDKSGLPSDRFFAERPEGSVSTLKIQRTQQEDSAVYLCASSQRKQTTGNTIYFGEGSWLTVV.